These 32 T cell receptor beta chains came from one sample sequenced in a study of T-cell memory formation after mild COVID-19. MiXCR, run by TCRdb on the 5' RACE reads, gives a single entry per CDR3 protein. The sample consists of fewer than 70,000 distinct CDR3 sequences, over 7.5% of them appearing once. Input material: PBMCs or a T cell subset sorted from them (not recorded which). The source is a man aged 18 to 29 who had mild COVID-19 (a few samples of this study predate the infection). Cell type and time point are not known.

The genes are TRBV10-3 and TRBJ2-3; 8 bases are a match to TRBD2. Germline lookup yields CDR1 ENHRY and CDR2 SYGVKD. Germline trimming cut 6 bases from V and 10 bases from J; bases unmatched to any gene: 9. CDR3 size: 13 residues. In DNA form, the CDR3 reads TGTGCCATCAGCGAGGGGGGACTAGTCGCGCAGTATTTT. It yields the protein CAISEGGLVAQYF.

This clonotype appeared a few times. J is TRBJ1-6 and V is TRBV12-3 or TRBV12-4; 8 bases map to TRBD1. J gave up 7 bases and V 6 bases, and 5 bases lay outside the gene matches. The CDR3 has 14 amino acids. This chain's CDR3 is CASSETGANSPLHF. The CDR3 DNA reads TGTGCCAGCAGCGAGACAGGGGCCAATTCACCCCTCCACTTT.

The chain couples TRBV20-1 to TRBJ2-3, with 11 nucleotides matching TRBD2. Germline lookup yields CDR1 DFQATT and CDR2 SNEGSKA (reference sequence). J lost 3 bases, V lost 6 bases, and 5 bases had no gene match. The CDR3 has 14 residues. CDR3 sequence reads: CSAVTSGGTDTQYF. CDR3 nucleotide sequence: TGCAGTGCCGTAACTAGCGGGGGTACAGATACGCAGTATTTT.

This clonotype was observed a few times. The chain has TRBV21-1 and TRBJ2-7; whether TRBD1, the table's D call, matches the DNA was not checked. TRBV21-1 corresponds to a pseudogene. The CDR3 covers 15 residues. This chain's CDR3 is CASSKGDRSSYEQYV. The CDR3 nucleotides read TGTGCCAGCAGCAAAGGGGACCGAAGCTCTTACGAGCAGTACGTC.

The CDR3 is CAWRGDGGDFYGYTF. As DNA, the CDR3 is TGTGCCTGGAGGGGGGACGGAGGAGATTTCTATGGCTACACCTTC. The genes are TRBV30 and TRBJ1-2; D perhaps matches TRBD1 (5 bases). V was trimmed by 3 bases and J by 4 bases, leaving 18 bases between them. CDR3 length: 15 residues. Germline V lookup: CDR1 GTSNPN, CDR2 SVGIG (reference sequence).

This clonotype was seen at least ten times. The chain carries TRBV30 and TRBJ1-2, with D unresolved. The CDR3 has 13 residues. Looked up from germline, CDR1 is GTSNPN and CDR2 is SVGIG (reference sequence). V gave up 0 bases and J gave up 0 bases, with 5 bases separating them. DNA of the CDR3: TGTGCCTGGAGTGTGGAAGCTAACTATGGCTACACCTTC. Translated: CAWSVEANYGYTF. The whole variable domain, remainder taken from reference TRBV30 and TRBJ1-2, is SQTIHQWPATLVQPVGSPLSLECTVEGTSNPNLYWYRQAAGRGLQLLFYSVGIGQISSEVPQNLSASRPQDRQFILSSKKLLLSDSGFYLCAWSVEANYGYTFGSGTRLTVV.

The chain employs TRBV5-1 and TRBJ1-2, with D tentatively TRBD1 (6 bases). CDR3 size: 14 residues. CDR1 and CDR2 from the germline V gene are SGHRS and YFSETQ. Trimming removed 1 base from V and 3 bases from J, with 10 bases in between. The DNA of the CDR3 is TGCGCCAGCAGCTTGTCAGGGGAAGACTATGGCTACACCTTC. Protein: CASSLSGEDYGYTF.

This clonotype showed up just a few times. The chain carries TRBV12-3 or TRBV12-4 and TRBJ1-6; 11 bases are a match to TRBD1. The CDR3 is 15 amino acids. Trimming cost V 4 bases and J 9 bases; bases outside gene matches: 5. CDR3 DNA sequence: TGTGCCAGCAGTTATCGGGGGACAGGGGGTTCACCCCTCCACTTT. Protein sequence: CASSYRGTGGSPLHF.

This clonotype showed up just a few times. The chain joins TRBV5-1 to TRBJ2-1; 14 nucleotides line up with TRBD2. Germline values: CDR1 SGHRS, CDR2 YFSETQ. V trimming: 4 bases; J trimming: 9 bases; junction bases outside the gene matches: 9. The CDR3 has 16 amino acids. The CDR3 sequence is CASSKTGTSGGGEQFF. CDR3 nucleotides: TGCGCCAGCAGCAAAACCGGGACTAGCGGGGGCGGTGAGCAGTTCTTC.

In its sample, this clonotype was seen a few times. The rearrangement joins TRBV7-2 to TRBJ2-1; 7 bases match TRBD2. Germline CDR1 and CDR2: SGHTA and FQGNSA. The CDR3 is 15 amino acids. Germline trimming cut 0 bases from V and 1 base from J; bases unmatched to any gene: 0. Written as DNA, the CDR3 is TGTGCCAGCAGCTTAGCAGCGGGGTCCTACAATGAGCAGTTCTTC. It encodes CASSLAAGSYNEQFF.

Only a few counts were recorded for this clonotype. Germline is not matched at one junction end, which may reflect a read error. The chain links TRBV7-2 to TRBJ2-5, with D uncertain. The CDR3 runs to 15 residues. Germline-derived CDR1 and CDR2 are SGHTA and FQGNSA. In DNA, the CDR3 is TGTGCCAGCAGCCTAACATCCCAGTCCCCTATAGGGATAAGGTTC. Translation gives CASSLTSQSPIGIRF.

CDR3 coding DNA: TGTGCCAGCAGCATAGGACAGGGGGAATTCGGTGAGCAGTTCTTC. Translating gives CASSIGQGEFGEQFF. The rearrangement joins TRBV5-4 to TRBJ2-1, with 10 bases aligning to TRBD1. V dropped 4 bases and J dropped 9; count of bases not matched to a gene: 10. The V gene's germline CDR1 is SGHNT and CDR2 YYREEE (reference sequence). The CDR3 is 15 amino acids.

This clonotype was picked up many times. V usage is TRBV20-1 and J usage is TRBJ2-5; 7 nucleotides line up with TRBD1. With 6 bases clipped from V and 1 base from J, the junction kept 8 bases outside the gene matches. The CDR3 has 14 amino acids. Looked up from germline, CDR1 is DFQATT and CDR2 is SNEGSKA (reference sequence). CDR3 sequence: CSAAPGTVQETQYF. CDR3 sequence (DNA): TGCAGTGCAGCACCTGGGACAGTCCAAGAGACCCAGTACTTC.

The rearrangement uses TRBV7-9 and TRBJ1-3; D might be TRBD1 (5 bases). Germline V gene lookup returns CDR1 SEHNR and CDR2 FQNEAQ (reference sequence). The CDR3 spans 14 residues. Trimming shortened V by 0 bases and J by 2 bases, and 5 bases separated the two germline ends. This chain's CDR3 is CASSLATAGNTIYF. The CDR3 nucleotides read TGTGCCAGCAGCTTAGCGACAGCTGGAAACACCATATATTTT.

This clonotype has just a few counts. The chain is built from TRBV6-2 or TRBV6-3 and TRBJ1-2; D is unresolved. CDR1 and CDR2 (germline): MNHEY, SVGEGT. The CDR3 consists of 16 residues. Trimming pared 7 bases from V and 4 bases from J, leaving 22 bases between. Here the CDR3 DNA reads TGTGCCAGCACGAGGACCCCGGACGGCGGGAGCTATGGCTACACCTTC. Encoded protein: CASTRTPDGGSYGYTF.

V usage is TRBV6-5 and J usage is TRBJ1-6; the D is unclear. Trimming left V 6 bases short and J 7 bases short, with 19 bases between. Per germline, CDR1 MNHEY and CDR2 SVGAGI. This CDR3 region has 16 residues. The CDR3 region is CASSVTPWVRNSPLHF. The CDR3 DNA is TGTGCCAGCAGCGTTACTCCGTGGGTGAGGAATTCACCCCTCCACTTT.

This clonotype has ten or more counts. This CDR3 is CASSPWASKGEQFF. The CDR3, as DNA: TGTGCCAGCAGTCCGTGGGCATCGAAGGGTGAGCAGTTCTTC. The V call is TRBV28, the J call TRBJ2-1; D not resolved. The length of the CDR3 is 14 residues. Germline assignment: CDR1 MDHEN and CDR2 SYDVKM. Trimming took off 5 bases at V and 9 bases at J, with 17 bases between the two ends. The full variable domain, rest sourced from reference TRBV28 and TRBJ2-1, is DVKVTQSSRYLVKRTGEKVFLECVQDMDHENMFWYRQDPGLGLRLIYFSYDVKMKEKGDIPEGYSVSREKKERFSLILESASTNQTSMYLCASSPWASKGEQFFGPGTRLTVL.

This clonotype was detected ten times or more. The V gene is TRBV10-3, the J gene TRBJ2-1, with TRBD2 matching over 10 bases. Germline values: CDR1 ENHRY, CDR2 SYGVKD. The CDR3 length is 16 residues. Trimming removed 3 bases from V and 10 bases from J; junction bases left unmatched: 12. The CDR3 is CAISELERGGRREQFF. The CDR3 DNA reads as TGTGCCATCAGTGAACTCGAGCGGGGGGGCCGACGGGAGCAGTTCTTC.

The chain carries TRBV11-3 and TRBJ1-1; D is possibly TRBD1 (5 bases). CDR1 and CDR2 from the germline V gene are SGHNT and YENEEA. Trimming removed 3 bases at V and 5 bases at J, with 10 bases between. This CDR3 has 13 amino acids. The CDR3 bases are TGTGCCAGCAGCTTGGGGGGTCGGACTGAAGCTTTCTTT. Residues: CASSLGGRTEAFF.

The chain is built from TRBV5-7 and TRBJ2-1, with D possibly TRBD2 on 6 matching bases. TRBV5-7 is recorded as an ORF, its role being uncertain. The CDR3 is made up of 16 amino acids. V was pared by 5 bases and J by 9 bases, with 24 bases between. CDR3 in DNA: TGTGCCAGCAGGACGGGCGGGGATTTTCACTCGTGTGAGCAGTTCTTC. It yields the protein CASRTGGDFHSCEQFF.

V and J are TRBV6-5 and TRBJ2-2; D perhaps matches TRBD1 (5 bases). V dropped 5 bases and J dropped 0 bases, with 16 bases sitting between them. This CDR3 has 17 amino acids. Germline CDR1 MNHEY, CDR2 SVGAGI. The CDR3: CASSRQGFGPNTGELFF. CDR3 DNA sequence: TGTGCCAGCAGTCGCCAGGGTTTCGGGCCGAACACCGGGGAGCTGTTTTTT.

This clonotype was observed a few times. The chain joins TRBV18 to TRBJ2-7; D gene ambiguous. Germline CDR1 and CDR2: KGHSH and LQKENI. The CDR3 contains 14 residues. Trimming shortened V by 2 bases and J by 3 bases, and 11 bases separated the two germline ends. The CDR3 here is CASSPFGIFYEQYF. CDR3 in DNA: TGTGCCAGCTCACCATTTGGCATTTTCTACGAGCAGTACTTC.

The genes are TRBV4-3 and TRBJ2-5; D is perhaps TRBD1 (6 bases). Trimming removed 4 bases at V and 3 bases at J, with 18 bases between. CDR1 and CDR2 (germline): LGHNA, YSLEER. The CDR3 totals 16 residues. The CDR3 DNA follows: TGCGCCAGCAGCCTTCTCCCTGGGGACACGAAAGAGACCCAGTACTTC. It specifies CASSLLPGDTKETQYF.

The table lists this clonotype with a few counts. This chain joins TRBV5-6 and TRBJ1-2, with D uncertain. The CDR3 length is 12 residues. The germline gives CDR1 SGHDT, CDR2 YYEEEE. Deletions cut 4 bases from V and 3 bases from J, with 7 bases between. The CDR3 nucleotides read TGTGCCAGCAGCGCGTGGGACTATGGCTACACCTTC. Translating it yields CASSAWDYGYTF.

The chain joins TRBV4-3 to TRBJ2-7; TRBD1 aligns across 8 bases. CDR1 is LGHNA and CDR2 is YSLEER in the germline V gene. The junction had 1 base not matched to a gene; V was cut back by 3 bases and J by 3 bases. This CDR3 comprises 13 residues. The CDR3 coding sequence is TGCGCCAGCAGCCATACAGGGGGCTACGAGCAGTACTTC. Encoded protein: CASSHTGGYEQYF.

This clonotype appeared a few times. The chain has TRBV4-2 and TRBJ1-5; a weak D match, TRBD1 (6 bases). Per the germline V gene, CDR1 is LGHNA and CDR2 is YNFKEQ. This CDR3 is 15 amino acids long. The germline V and J ends were trimmed by 0 bases and 8 bases, with 14 bases remaining between them. The CDR3 DNA follows: TGTGCCAGCAGCCAAGATCCGAGAGGGGGAAAGCCCCAGCATTTT. Its protein is CASSQDPRGGKPQHF.

V usage is TRBV4-3 and J usage is TRBJ1-4; TRBD1 might be the D (6 bases). Germline CDR1 LGHNA, CDR2 YSLEER. The CDR3 covers 16 residues. Trimming cost V 1 base and J 8 bases, with 17 bases left between them. CDR3 bases: TGCGCCAGCAGCCAAGTAGCGTACAGGGATGGGGAAAAACTGTTTTTT. It codes for CASSQVAYRDGEKLFF.

CDR3 amino acids: CASSPDHYGYTF. The CDR3 region has the DNA TGTGCCAGCTCACCCGACCACTATGGCTACACCTTC. This chain connects TRBV18 to TRBJ1-2; no clear D gene. Germline CDR1 reads KGHSH; CDR2 reads LQKENI. This CDR3 is built from 12 residues. The V end was cut by 3 bases, the J end by 3 bases, with 5 bases between.

The V and J genes are TRBV18 and TRBJ1-1; D is uncertain. Trimming left V 5 bases short and J 0 bases short, with 7 bases between. The CDR3 totals 13 residues. Germline V gives CDR1 KGHSH, CDR2 LQKENI. DNA for the CDR3: TGTGCCAGCTCATCTCCAATGAACACTGAAGCTTTCTTT. Protein: CASSSPMNTEAFF. Together with reference TRBV18 and TRBJ1-1, the CDR3 gives the full variable domain: NAGVMQNPRHLVRRRGQEARLRCSPMKGHSHVYWYRQLPEEGLKFMVYLQKENIIDESGMPKERFSAEFPKEGPSILRIQQVVRGDSAAYFCASSSPMNTEAFFGQGTRLTVV.

At least ten counts were recorded for this clonotype. This sequence joins TRBV7-6 and TRBJ2-5; D is unresolved. The CDR3 sequence is 13 residues long. Trimming shortened V by 2 bases and J by 2 bases, and 6 bases separated the two germline ends. In germline, CDR1 is SGHVS, CDR2 FNYEAQ. CDR3 nucleotide sequence: TGTGCCAGCAGCTTAATCGGGCAAGAGACCCAGTACTTC. It yields the protein CASSLIGQETQYF.

CDR3 amino acids: CASSYSGQGSTEAFF. The CDR3 DNA sequence: TGTGCCAGCAGTTACTCCGGACAGGGGAGCACTGAAGCTTTCTTT. The chain links TRBV6-5 to TRBJ1-1, with TRBD1 matching 9 bases. V lost 0 bases to trimming and J lost 4 bases; unmatched junction nucleotides: 3. CDR3 length: 15 residues. CDR1 and CDR2 (germline): MNHEY, SVGAGI.

The rearrangement joins TRBV7-2 to TRBJ2-7; tentatively, D is TRBD2 (5 bases). CDR3 length: 14 residues. Germline values: CDR1 SGHTA, CDR2 FQGNSA. The V and J ends lost 5 bases and 3 bases respectively, with 14 bases between them. The CDR3 region has the DNA TGTGCCAGCAGCATCTCGTCCGGGGACTACGAGCAGTACTTC. Residues: CASSISSGDYEQYF.